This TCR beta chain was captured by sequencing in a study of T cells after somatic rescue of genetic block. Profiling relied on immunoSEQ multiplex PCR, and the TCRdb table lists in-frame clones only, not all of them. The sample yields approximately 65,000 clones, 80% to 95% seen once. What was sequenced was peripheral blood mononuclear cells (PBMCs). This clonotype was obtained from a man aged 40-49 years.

CDR3 nucleotides: TGTGCCAGCACCACTAGCGGGGGGGGCAGTGAGCAGTTCTTC. Protein sequence: CASTTSGGGSEQFF. V gene TRBV7-2 combines with J gene TRBJ2-1, with 13 nucleotides matching TRBD2. The CDR3 has 14 amino acids. The V gene end was trimmed by 7 bases and the J gene end by 9 bases; junction bases not matched to a gene: 6. Germline CDR1 is SGHTA and CDR2 is FQGNSA.